Following are 19 T cell receptor beta chains from one sample sequenced in a study of blood T cell repertoires in COVID-19. Generated by immunoSEQ multiplex PCR, the TCRdb table keeps only in-frame clones and is missing some. This table holds some 220,000 clones, 80% to 90% found once. The sample comprised peripheral blood. These receptors were collected from a man aged 50-60 years with acute or convalescent COVID-19.

J is TRBJ2-1 and V is TRBV5-4, with a possible D match to TRBD2 (7 bases). The V end lost 4 bases, the J end lost 10 bases, and 18 bases lay between the germline ends. This CDR3 comprises 14 residues. In germline, CDR1 is SGHNT, CDR2 YYREEE (reference sequence). The CDR3 region is CASSSPTGGLEQFF. CDR3 DNA sequence: TGTGCCAGCAGCAGCCCCACGGGGGGCTTGGAGCAGTTCTTC.

This chain's CDR3 is CASSHPSGGSTDTQYF. The CDR3 DNA sequence: TGTGCCAGTAGTCATCCTAGCGGGGGGAGCACAGATACGCAGTATTTT. The chain carries TRBV19 and TRBJ2-3; TRBD2 agrees at 11 bases. The germline CDR1 and CDR2 sequences are LNHDA and SQIVND (reference sequence). This CDR3 is built from 16 residues. Losses at the gene ends were 5 bases for V and 0 bases for J; bases not matched to a gene: 4.

The chain employs TRBV30 and TRBJ2-1; D gene uncertain. Germline CDR1 reads GTSNPN; CDR2 reads SVGIG (reference sequence). This CDR3 has 11 residues. Trimming pared 2 bases from V and 6 bases from J, leaving 5 bases between. In DNA form, the CDR3 reads TGTGCCTGGAGTTCGGGCAATGAGCAGTTCTTC. It yields the protein CAWSSGNEQFF.

The chain couples TRBV19 to TRBJ2-7; TRBD1 matches 10 bases. The germline V gene has CDR1 LNHDA and CDR2 SQIVND (reference sequence). V gave up 5 bases and J gave up 3 bases; unmatched junction bases: 7. This CDR3 has 15 amino acids. The CDR3 DNA follows: TGTGCCAGTAGTCGGGACAGGGGATTGAGCTACGAGCAGTACTTC. Protein: CASSRDRGLSYEQYF.

The V call is TRBV30, the J call TRBJ1-2; no clear D gene. V lost 4 bases and J lost 4, with 7 bases in between. Germline CDR1 is GTSNPN and CDR2 is SVGIG (reference sequence). This CDR3 is 11 amino acids long. The CDR3 spells CAWTGGYGYTF. CDR3 in DNA: TGTGCCTGGACAGGTGGCTATGGCTACACCTTC.

This chain connects TRBV7-9 to TRBJ2-7, with D perhaps matching TRBD2 (6 bases). Between the trimmed V and J ends, which lost 3 bases and 6 bases, there was a span of 21 bases. Germline CDR1 is SEHNR and CDR2 is FQNEAQ (reference sequence). The CDR3 is 16 residues long. CDR3 nucleotide sequence: TGTGCCAGCAGCTTCCATGGCGGGGCCCCCTCCAGCGAGCAGTACTTC. It codes for CASSFHGGAPSSEQYF. Full variable domain (missing parts from reference TRBV7-9 and TRBJ2-7): DTGVSQNPRHKITKRGQNVTFRCDPISEHNRLYWYRQTLGQGPEFLTYFQNEAQLEKSRLLSDRFSAERPKGSFSTLEIQRTEQGDSAMYLCASSFHGGAPSSEQYFGPGTRLTVT.

The rearrangement uses TRBV6-4 and TRBJ2-1, with 8 positions matching TRBD2. Germline loops: CDR1 MRHNA, CDR2 SNTAGT. V trimming: 10 bases; J trimming: 3 bases; junction bases outside the gene matches: 14. The CDR3 sequence is 16 residues long. This CDR3 reads CATASYHSGNYNEQFF. The CDR3 nucleotides are TGTGCCACCGCGAGCTATCATAGCGGGAACTACAATGAGCAGTTCTTC.

The chain is built from TRBV4-1 and TRBJ2-7; 8 nucleotides align to TRBD2. The length of the CDR3 is 15 residues. The germline V gene has CDR1 MGHRA and CDR2 YSYEKL. Unmatched junction bases numbered 6, after V lost 1 base and J lost 4 bases. The CDR3 DNA reads as TGCGCCAGCAGCCAAGTACTCGGGGGGGTTTACGAGCAGTACTTC. It encodes CASSQVLGGVYEQYF.

V and J are TRBV7-9 and TRBJ1-2; TRBD1 agrees at 8 bases. J lost 3 bases, V lost 8 bases, and 11 bases had no gene match. Per germline, CDR1 SEHNR and CDR2 FQNEAQ (reference sequence). This CDR3 is 15 amino acids long. The CDR3 loop reads CASRANSGGDYGYTF. The DNA of the CDR3 is TGTGCCAGCCGCGCCAATTCAGGGGGCGACTATGGCTACACCTTC.

The chain links TRBV15 to TRBJ1-6; D is possibly TRBD1 (6 bases). Trimming removed 3 bases from V and 1 base from J, with 22 bases in between. CDR1 is LNHNV and CDR2 is YYDKDF in the germline V gene (reference sequence). CDR3 length: 20 residues. The CDR3 nucleotides read TGTGCCACCAGCAGGACAGTAAGCCAGGGGAGTCGATCCTATAATTCACCCCTCCACTTT. This gives the protein CATSRTVSQGSRSYNSPLHF.

This clone was counted a single time. The chain combines TRBV9 with TRBJ2-1, with TRBD2 matching 8 bases. J lost 0 bases, V lost 2 bases, and 1 base had no gene match. This CDR3 spans 15 amino acids. CDR1 and CDR2 from the germline V gene are SGDLS and YYNGEE. Here the CDR3 DNA reads TGTGCCAGCAGCGTCGGGGGGGCCTCCTACAATGAGCAGTTCTTC. As protein: CASSVGGASYNEQFF.

The chain couples TRBV2 to TRBJ2-4, with D tentatively TRBD2 (5 bases). This CDR3 region has 11 residues. The V end was cut by 6 bases, the J end by 7 bases, with 7 bases between. The germline gives CDR1 SNHLY, CDR2 FYNNEI. This CDR3 reads CASRPGNIQYF. CDR3 coding DNA: TGTGCCAGCAGGCCGGGGAACATTCAGTACTTC.

The chain employs TRBV7-2 and TRBJ2-3; weak D call: TRBD2 (6 bases). With 1 base removed from V and 0 bases from J, the gap between germline ends came to 11 bases. Germline V gene sequence: CDR1 SGHTA, CDR2 FQGNSA. The CDR3 is 16 residues long. DNA of the CDR3: TGTGCCAGCAGCTTAGGAGCGGGCGGTAGCACAGATACGCAGTATTTT. Its protein product is CASSLGAGGSTDTQYF.

The rearrangement uses TRBV28 and TRBJ1-3; the match to TRBD1 covers 7 bases. V gave up 4 bases and J gave up 3 bases; unmatched junction bases: 9. The CDR3 has 16 residues. Germline loops: CDR1 MDHEN, CDR2 SYDVKM. In nucleotides, the CDR3 is TGTGCCAGCAGTTCGGTGGGACAGTATGATGGAAACACCATATATTTT. Translation gives CASSSVGQYDGNTIYF.

The chain joins TRBV28 to TRBJ2-7, with a weak D call TRBD2 (7 bases). V dropped 7 bases and J dropped 6 bases, with 19 bases sitting between them. This CDR3 comprises 14 residues. Germline loops: CDR1 MDHEN, CDR2 SYDVKM. The CDR3, as DNA: TGTGCCAGCACCCGGAGGGGGGGGGTGCGCGAGCAGTACTTC. It translates to CASTRRGGVREQYF.

The gene calls are TRBV5-1 and TRBJ2-2; 12 nucleotides match TRBD2. In germline, CDR1 is SGHRS, CDR2 YFSETQ. CDR3 length: 19 amino acids. The trim removed 0 bases at V and 4 bases at J, leaving 10 bases unmatched. The CDR3 DNA reads TGCGCCAGCAGCTTGGCCCGACAGACTAGCGGGAGAGGCACCGGGGAGCTGTTTTTT. This codes for CASSLARQTSGRGTGELFF.

A few counts support this clone. CDR3 region: CASSEATSGSYEQYF. The CDR3 bases are TGCGCCAGCAGTGAGGCGACTAGCGGTTCCTACGAGCAGTACTTC. The V gene is TRBV10-2, the J gene TRBJ2-7, with TRBD2 identical over 9 bases. CDR3 size: 15 residues. Per germline, CDR1 WSHSY and CDR2 SAAADI. Trimming removed 2 bases from V and 1 base from J; junction bases left unmatched: 3.

This clone occurred a few times. This chain uses TRBV7-3 with TRBJ2-2; 16 bases are shared with TRBD2. The length of the CDR3 is 19 residues. CDR1 is SGHTA and CDR2 is FQGTGA in the germline V gene. Losses at the gene ends were 5 bases for V and 0 bases for J; bases not matched to a gene: 6. DNA for the CDR3: TGTGCCAGCAGCCTAGGGACTAGCGGGAGGGTGGCGAACACCGGGGAGCTGTTTTTT. It yields the protein CASSLGTSGRVANTGELFF.

V and J are TRBV6-5 and TRBJ1-1; 10 bases fit TRBD1. The germline CDR1 and CDR2 sequences are MNHEY and SVGAGI. The length of the CDR3 is 14 residues. With V trimmed by 4 bases and J by 4 bases, 3 bases remained unmatched. The CDR3 spells CASSWTGGLTEAFF. The CDR3 DNA sequence: TGTGCCAGCAGTTGGACAGGGGGTCTCACTGAAGCTTTCTTT.